This T cell receptor beta chain was documented in a study of blood T cell repertoires in COVID-19 (dated by TCRdb to between 2020 and 2021). Turning to the overall study: Collaborator samples came from the United States, Italy and Spain and covered acute and convalescent phases of COVID-19. Where available, HLA class I and class II types were taken from metadata supplied by the sample provider and were not determined by assay-based typing. Samples came from the ongoing ImmuneRACE study (first 160 participants) plus 1,254 subjects from 6 global collaborators. A de-identified subject ID, COVID-19 status, age in years and sex were almost always included in the sample metadata. Subjects who had been exposed to COVID-19, were actively infected with it, or had recovered from it provided the deeply sampled blood TCRbeta repertoires that made up the dataset. A freely available public database, intended as a resource for researchers studying the immune response to SARS-CoV-2, is where the repertoires were released. The material from the prospective study consisted of cDNA or gDNA derived from T cells, B-cell-depleted T cells, or PBMCs.

General findings and caveats noted by the study authors: The amount of clinical and demographic metadata varied by source and participant and was provided uncurated.

Enrolling through a virtual design, the prospective study's participants ranged in age from roughly 18 to 89 years and lived across about two dozen United States geographic areas. Cohort assignment in the prospective study relied on participant-reported clinical history from a screening survey and a study questionnaire. Recovered participants in ImmuneRACE Cohort 3 were defined as having two consecutive negative NP/OP PCR tests, clearance from a healthcare professional, or resolution of symptoms. Mobile phlebotomists in the prospective study collected whole blood, serum and a nasopharyngeal or oropharyngeal swab from every participant. Prospective study participants could optionally give additional blood draws and questionnaires over a roughly two-month period. Prospective study blood samples were shipped either frozen or at room temperature before DNA extraction. V is pared back by 3 bases and J by 7 bases, with 16 bases lying between the germline termini. The germline V gene (reference sequence) gives CDR1 as LNHDA and CDR2 as SQIVND. The CDR3 spans 15 residues, from the cysteine through the phenylalanine. Left in the record is the CDR3 DNA by itself, 45 bases read in frame from the first base.

To note about this clone: This receptor's antigen is unknown. Base qualities are not recorded, but no much larger clone differs from it by a single base.

TCRbeta CDR3 regions were amplified from genomic DNA by means of the immunoSEQ Assay, a bias-controlled multiplex PCR. The study's own analysis went as follows. Within the assay, amplification of reference gene primers was used to estimate how many nucleated cells each sample contained. To quantify the absolute abundance of each unique TCRbeta CDR3 rearrangement, sequence reads were collapsed and filtered. For each sample, productive Simpson clonality was calculated as the square root of Simpson's diversity index across productive rearrangements. TCRdb obtained this table from immuneACCESS and retained in-frame rearrangements with V and J assigned. These tables miss some clones; where compared with another copy, unresolved V genes account for less than half of the shortfall, and the remainder is unexplained. The V and J calls and the clone size are those of that table, but D and trimming were determined from the DNA. This sample holds a few hundred thousand clones; 80% to 90% were observed only once. The top ten clones comprise approximately 10% of the sample.

The sample was PBMCs or T cells enriched from blood (not recorded which). The receptor comes from a woman between 45 and 65 years old who had recovered from COVID-19. Recombination connected TRBV19 to TRBJ1-5; TRBD1 is possibly the D segment (5 matching bases). The CDR3 region has the sequence CASSIGRDFLQPQHF. The DNA is TGTGCCAGTAGTATTGGGAGGGACTTTTTGCAGCCCCAGCATTTT. Where the CDR3 stops, the reference TRBV19 and TRBJ1-5 genes take over; the full variable domain is DGGITQSPKYLFRKEGQNVTLSCEQNLNHDAMYWYRQDPGQGLRLIYYSQIVNDFQKGDIAEGYSVSREKKESFPLTVTSAQKNPTAFYLCASSIGRDFLQPQHFGDGTRLSIL.